In this sample, the clone carrying this T cell receptor (beta chain) turned up once. The data were taken from a study of blood T cell repertoires in COVID-19. Study-level information: The samples span acute and convalescent COVID-19 from the United States, Italy and Spain. PBMCs, B-cell-depleted T cells, or T cells were the source of the cDNA or gDNA that made up the material.

This CDR3 spans 15 amino acids. Germline CDR1 is MDHEN and CDR2 is SYDVKM. Unmatched junction bases numbered 12, after V lost 8 bases and J lost 4 bases. In the original processing: Amplified reference gene primers provided the basis for estimating nucleated cell counts. TCRdb's table, derived via immunoSEQ multiplex PCR, lists solely in-frame clones and lacks some. V and J calls and clone size are as listed in that table; D and trimming were resolved from the DNA. The sample yields about 300,000 clones, 88% seen once. The material sequenced was peripheral blood. The origin of this receptor is a woman in her twenties or thirties with COVID-19, enrolled during active disease. The rearrangement joins TRBV28 to TRBJ2-3; 7 bases are shared with TRBD2. CDR3 region: CASWGGTPGADTQYF. CDR3 DNA: TGTGCCAGCTGGGGGGGGACTCCTGGGGCAGATACGCAGTATTTT.